This is a list of T cell receptor beta chains from one sample in a study of spatial heterogeneity in lung cancer. TCRdb independently ran MiXCR on the 5' RACE reads; one entry per CDR3 protein. Of roughly 99,000 distinct CDR3 sequences in the sample, 15% to 20% were seen once. Sequencing was performed on PBMCs, taken at follow-up. Receptors originate from a male donor with early-stage non-small cell lung cancer. The CDR3 runs from the conserved cysteine through the conserved F or W. D genes are given only for firm matches. Clone size, where shown, is once, few, many, or a class for clones that have expanded.

j_gene	d_gene	v_gene	abundance	CDR3aa	CDR3nt
TRBJ2-1	NA	TRBV5-6	NA	CASSLRGGEQFF	TGTGCCAGCAGCTTGAGAGGAGGTGAGCAGTTCTTC
TRBJ1-4	TRBD1	TRBV6-6	NA	CASRGQDSTNEKLFF	TGTGCCAGCAGAGGACAGGACAGCACTAATGAAAAACTGTTTTTT
TRBJ1-1	NA	TRBV10-1	NA	CASSPTQNTEAFF	TGCGCCAGCAGCCCGACACAGAACACTGAAGCTTTCTTT
TRBJ2-1	TRBD2	TRBV20-1	NA	CSASTSGRIWGEQFF	TGCAGTGCTAGCACTAGCGGGAGGATTTGGGGTGAGCAGTTCTTC
TRBJ1-1	NA	TRBV6-5	NA	CASSLAGANTEAFF	TGTGCCAGCAGTTTGGCCGGGGCTAACACTGAAGCTTTCTTT
TRBJ2-5	NA	TRBV9	many	CASSPYTDYQETQYF	TGTGCCAGCAGCCCGTACACGGATTACCAAGAGACCCAGTACTTC
TRBJ2-7	NA	TRBV20-1	few	CSAAGAAGSYEQYF	TGCAGTGCTGCCGGGGCGGCGGGGTCCTACGAGCAGTACTTC
TRBJ1-2	NA	TRBV6-5	once	CASCPGQNYGYTF	TGTGCCAGTTGCCCCGGACAGAATTATGGCTACACCTTC
TRBJ1-2	NA	TRBV4-3	NA	CASSQDSRDYAYTF	TGCGCCAGCAGCCAAGACTCCAGGGACTATGCCTACACCTTC
TRBJ2-3	NA	TRBV7-8	few	CASSLGYRMGTDTQYF	TGTGCCAGCAGCTTGGGATACAGGATGGGTACAGATACGCAGTATTTT
TRBJ1-2	NA	TRBV29-1	few	CSVDENNYGYTF	TGCAGCGTTGACGAAAACAACTATGGCTACACCTTC
TRBJ2-7	NA	TRBV24-1	few	CATSDSAGYELYF	TGTGCCACCAGTGACTCGGCCGGATACGAGCTGTACTTC
TRBJ2-6	NA	TRBV24-1	NA	CATSDSRRGPGANVLTF	TGTGCCACCAGTGATTCGCGTCGGGGTCCTGGGGCCAACGTCCTGACTTTC
TRBJ1-4	NA	TRBV2	NA	CASSDYRAGGEKLFF	TGTGCCAGCAGTGATTACAGGGCAGGAGGTGAAAAACTGTTTTTT
TRBJ1-1	NA	TRBV2	NA	CASIRREAFF	TGTGCCAGCATCCGGCGGGAAGCTTTCTTT
TRBJ1-1	NA	TRBV14	many	CASSQVPVGTEAFF	TGTGCCAGCAGCCAAGTTCCGGTTGGAACTGAAGCTTTCTTT
TRBJ2-1	TRBD2	TRBV5-6	NA	CASSLPGLAGDLEQFF	TGTGCCAGCAGCTTGCCAGGACTAGCGGGAGATCTTGAGCAGTTCTTC
TRBJ2-2	NA	TRBV27	NA	CASSPPRGELFF	TGTGCCAGCAGTCCTCCCCGGGGGGAGCTGTTTTTT
TRBJ2-7	NA	TRBV27	NA	CASSFFGSYEQYF	TGTGCCAGCAGTTTCTTTGGGAGCTACGAGCAGTACTTC
TRBJ1-1	NA	TRBV5-8	few	CASSPGLLNTEAFF	TGTGCCAGCAGCCCGGGACTACTGAACACTGAAGCTTTCTTT
TRBJ2-7	TRBD2	TRBV6-5	NA	CASSPLAGGYEQYF	TGTGCCAGCAGTCCTTTAGCGGGAGGGTACGAGCAGTACTTC
TRBJ1-5	NA	TRBV7-6	many	CASSLGGGYQPQHF	TGTGCCAGCAGCTTAGGGGGAGGGTACCAGCCCCAGCATTTT
TRBJ2-3	NA	TRBV15	many	CATSREERTDTQYF	TGTGCCACCAGCAGAGAGGAACGGACAGATACGCAGTATTTT
TRBJ1-6	NA	TRBV5-1	few	CASSSDASGGSPLHF	TGCGCCAGCAGCTCCGATGCCTCGGGGGGGTCACCCCTCCACTTT
TRBJ1-1	NA	TRBV12-3/TRBV12-4	many	CASSDPDLWDTEAFF	TGTGCCAGCAGTGACCCGGACTTATGGGACACTGAAGCTTTCTTT
TRBJ1-1	NA	TRBV9	few	CASTGTVKNTEAFF	TGTGCCAGTACCGGGACCGTGAAGAACACTGAAGCTTTCTTT
TRBJ1-3	NA	TRBV20-1	NA	CSARDRRTGNTIYF	TGCAGTGCTAGAGATCGGAGAACTGGAAACACCATATATTTT
TRBJ2-1	NA	TRBV10-3	many	CAIRSGYNEQFF	TGTGCCATCAGAAGCGGATACAATGAGCAGTTCTTC
TRBJ1-5	NA	TRBV7-2	few	CASSPHGGGQPQHF	TGTGCCAGCAGCCCGCACGGGGGCGGGCAGCCCCAGCATTTT
TRBJ2-7	NA	TRBV5-1	NA	CASSWGLASVYEQYF	TGCGCCAGCAGCTGGGGCCTAGCGTCTGTCTACGAGCAGTACTTC
TRBJ2-7	NA	TRBV4-1	few	CASSAIGEEQYF	TGCGCCAGCAGCGCCATCGGGGAAGAGCAGTACTTC
TRBJ1-5	NA	TRBV27	few	CASSLSYRANQPQHF	TGTGCCAGCAGTTTATCTTACAGGGCCAATCAGCCCCAGCATTTT
TRBJ2-7	TRBD1	TRBV5-6	once	CASSFLQGAYEQYF	TGTGCCAGCAGCTTTTTACAGGGGGCATACGAGCAGTACTTC
TRBJ1-2	NA	TRBV29-1	NA	CSVEGPDGYTF	TGCAGCGTTGAGGGACCGGACGGCTACACCTTC
TRBJ1-5	NA	TRBV18	NA	CASSPVGVTDSNQPQHF	TGTGCCAGCTCACCGGTGGGGGTTACTGATAGCAATCAGCCCCAGCATTTT
TRBJ2-3	TRBD1	TRBV5-1	few	CASSWRASDRGGTDTQYF	TGCGCCAGCAGCTGGCGGGCGAGCGACAGGGGAGGCACAGATACGCAGTATTTT
TRBJ1-5	TRBD1	TRBV5-1	NA	CASSLAGTGGGQPQHF	TGCGCCAGCAGCTTGGCCGGGACAGGGGGCGGTCAGCCCCAGCATTTT
TRBJ2-1	TRBD2	TRBV9	few	CASSVGSGLYNEQFF	TGTGCCAGCAGCGTAGGTAGCGGGCTATACAATGAGCAGTTCTTC
TRBJ1-1	TRBD1	TRBV29-1	NA	CSVIRDRGLTEAFF	TGCAGCGTTATCCGGGACAGGGGGCTCACTGAAGCTTTCTTT
TRBJ2-5	TRBD2	TRBV3-1	NA	CASSQVKLAGGSSETQYF	TGTGCCAGCAGCCAAGTAAAACTAGCGGGGGGCTCATCAGAGACCCAGTACTTC
TRBJ2-6	NA	TRBV5-4	few	CASSSGQGANVLTF	TGTGCCAGCAGCTCTGGACAGGGGGCCAACGTCCTGACTTTC
TRBJ2-5	TRBD2	TRBV6-5	NA	CASSYGRSGGAQYF	TGTGCCAGCAGTTACGGCCGATCCGGGGGGGCCCAGTACTTC
TRBJ2-5	TRBD2	TRBV12-3/TRBV12-4	NA	CASSFRTSGSFFPKETQYF	TGTGCCAGCAGTTTTAGGACTAGCGGGAGTTTTTTCCCCAAAGAGACCCAGTACTTC
TRBJ1-6	TRBD1	TRBV6-5	NA	CASSSDRAENSPLHF	TGTGCCAGCAGCTCCGACAGGGCGGAGAATTCACCCCTCCACTTT
TRBJ1-5	NA	TRBV7-2	few	CASSLGVSLNQPQHF	TGTGCCAGCAGCTTGGGGGTTTCTCTAAATCAGCCCCAGCATTTT
TRBJ1-1	NA	TRBV20-1	many	CSARELQNTEAFF	TGCAGTGCTAGAGAACTGCAGAACACTGAAGCTTTCTTT
TRBJ2-1	NA	TRBV7-9	NA	CATIYNEQFF	TGTGCCACCATATACAATGAGCAGTTCTTC
TRBJ2-1	TRBD1	TRBV29-1	few	CSVVFTRGFNNEQFF	TGCAGCGTTGTATTTACCAGGGGGTTCAACAATGAGCAGTTCTTC
TRBJ2-2	NA	TRBV20-1	few	CSARVEGANTGELFF	TGCAGTGCTAGAGTAGAGGGAGCGAACACCGGGGAGCTGTTTTTT
TRBJ1-4	NA	TRBV3-1	few	CASSLRSVANEKLFF	TGTGCCAGCTCTCTACGGTCGGTTGCTAATGAAAAACTGTTTTTT
TRBJ2-7	TRBD1	TRBV6-5	NA	CASSPDRAAYEQYF	TGTGCCAGCAGCCCGGACAGGGCGGCCTACGAGCAGTACTTC
TRBJ2-3	NA	TRBV18	NA	CASSPGAGDTQYF	TGTGCCAGCTCACCAGGGGCGGGCGATACGCAGTATTTT
TRBJ2-7	NA	TRBV3-1	NA	CASSQFYEQYF	TGTGCCAGCAGCCAATTCTACGAGCAGTACTTC
TRBJ1-5	NA	TRBV5-1	NA	CASSLVPDQPQHF	TGCGCCAGCAGCTTGGTACCCGATCAGCCCCAGCATTTT
TRBJ1-2	NA	TRBV5-1	NA	CASSLIPWGDTHGYTF	TGCGCCAGCAGCTTGATCCCCTGGGGGGACACGCATGGCTACACCTTC
TRBJ1-2	NA	TRBV7-9	few	CASIKDQTGSNYGYTF	TGTGCCAGCATCAAGGACCAGACAGGCTCGAACTATGGCTACACCTTC